This entry lists 29 T cell receptor beta chains sequenced from one sample in a study of T cells after posttransplantation cyclophosphamide. The data were produced by immunoSEQ multiplex PCR, yet TCRdb's version contains in-frame clones alone and is incomplete. Altogether around 18,000 clones are present, roughly 80% being singletons, with the ten largest covering around 29%. Cyclophosphamide on days +3 and +4 followed busulfan-fludarabine conditioning and a marrow graft. The starting material was CD8+ T cells sorted from PBMCs, obtained 1903 days after a stem cell transplant with posttransplant cyclophosphamide. Receptors were obtained from a female patient between 40 and 55 years old who received an allogeneic stem cell transplant from a related donor, was CMV-positive, and had no GVHD. The graft donor may have contributed some T cells.

The J gene is TRBJ2-2, the V gene TRBV7-3; D gene ambiguous. Germline CDR1 reads SGHTA; CDR2 reads FQGTGA. The CDR3 loop spans 15 amino acids. V lost 2 bases and J lost 0, with 7 bases in between. Written as DNA, the CDR3 is TGTGCCAGCAGCTTAGGCGGATCGAACACCGGGGAGCTGTTTTTT. Protein: CASSLGGSNTGELFF.

There are a few counts of this clone. The J gene is TRBJ2-7, the V gene TRBV28; no firm D call. V was cut by 5 bases and J by 6 bases, with 14 bases left in between. The germline CDR1 and CDR2 sequences are MDHEN and SYDVKM. The CDR3 sequence is 13 residues long. The CDR3 coding sequence is TGTGCCAGCAGTCGTCCCCTTTCCCGCGAGCAGTACTTC. Its translation: CASSRPLSREQYF.

The chain has TRBV13 and TRBJ2-1; TRBD2 matches 7 bases. The CDR3 loop spans 15 amino acids. Germline trimming cut 5 bases from V and 5 bases from J; bases unmatched to any gene: 9. Germline lookup yields CDR1 PRHDT and CDR2 FYEKMQ (reference sequence). The CDR3 is CASSLGASGDNEQFF. CDR3 bases: TGTGCCAGCAGCCTTGGGGCTAGCGGAGACAATGAGCAGTTCTTC.

V and J are TRBV4-1 and TRBJ2-7, with D possibly TRBD2 on 5 matching bases. CDR1 is MGHRA and CDR2 is YSYEKL in the germline V gene. This CDR3 is 15 amino acids long. Trimming removed 1 base at V and 0 bases at J, with 10 bases between. The CDR3 nucleotides are TGCGCCAGCAGCCAAGGTCTCGGGGACTCCTACGAGCAGTACTTC. Translation: CASSQGLGDSYEQYF.

The V call is TRBV5-1, the J call TRBJ2-1, with D possibly TRBD1 on 5 matching bases. Germline V gives CDR1 SGHRS, CDR2 YFSETQ. With 0 bases removed from V and 5 bases from J, the gap between germline ends came to 9 bases. CDR3 size: 14 residues. The chain's CDR3 is CASSLGQGNNEQFF. CDR3 DNA: TGCGCCAGCAGCTTGGGGCAGGGCAACAATGAGCAGTTCTTC. Full variable domain (rest looked up from reference TRBV5-1 and TRBJ2-1): KAGVTQTPRYLIKTRGQQVTLSCSPISGHRSVSWYQQTPGQGLQFLFEYFSETQRNKGNFPGRFSGRQFSNSRSEMNVSTLELGDSALYLCASSLGQGNNEQFFGPGTRLTVL.

This clone was counted only a few times. The chain employs TRBV10-2 and TRBJ2-2; 12 bases are a match to TRBD2. This CDR3 has 15 residues. Unmatched junction bases numbered 5, after V lost 7 bases and J lost 5 bases. Germline loops: CDR1 WSHSY, CDR2 SAAADI. The CDR3 sequence is CASMSSGGATGELFF. The CDR3 region has the DNA TGCGCCAGCATGTCTAGCGGGGGGGCTACCGGGGAGCTGTTTTTT.

This clone rates as medium-sized. V and J are TRBV5-6 and TRBJ1-2, with a tentative D call TRBD1 (6 bases). Germline CDR1 and CDR2: SGHDT and YYEEEE. This CDR3 has 14 amino acids. Trimming removed 7 bases from V and 2 bases from J, with 15 bases in between. The CDR3 here is CASSSGAINYGYTF. CDR3 DNA: TGTGCCAGCTCCTCAGGGGCGATCAACTATGGCTACACCTTC.

The V gene is TRBV5-8, the J gene TRBJ2-7, with TRBD1 as a possible D gene (6 bases). V gave up 2 bases and J gave up 5 bases, with 11 bases separating them. The CDR3 loop spans 13 amino acids. From germline, CDR1 is SGHTS and CDR2 YDEGEE. The CDR3 sequence: CASSLEGGNEQYF. The CDR3 DNA follows: TGTGCCAGCAGCTTAGAAGGGGGAAACGAGCAGTACTTC.

This sequence joins TRBV6-1 and TRBJ2-3, with a weak D call TRBD1 (7 bases). V was shortened by 2 bases and J by 4 bases, with 22 bases between the two germline ends. The CDR3 covers 18 residues. Germline lookup yields CDR1 MNHNS and CDR2 SASEGT. DNA of the CDR3: TGTGCCAGCAGTGAAACCATGACAGGGACGGGGGTAGCAGATACGCAGTATTTT. Its protein product is CASSETMTGTGVADTQYF.

V usage is TRBV5-1 and J usage is TRBJ2-2, with 7 bases matching TRBD1. The length of the CDR3 is 14 residues. The V segment lost 5 bases and the J segment 4 bases; nucleotides outside the gene matches: 5. CDR1 SGHRS and CDR2 YFSETQ come from the germline V gene. CDR3 loop: CASSRQGRTGELFF. In DNA form, the CDR3 reads TGCGCCAGCAGTCGACAGGGACGCACCGGGGAGCTGTTTTTT.

This clone was seen a single time. The chain uses TRBV28 and TRBJ1-4; D unresolved. V lost 6 bases, J lost 5 bases, and 25 bases lay in between. CDR1 and CDR2 (germline): MDHEN, SYDVKM. This CDR3 region has 18 residues. CDR3 DNA: TGTGCCAGCAGCGGGAACTGGGCATGGGGAGATGGGAATGAAAAACTGTTTTTT. Its translation is CASSGNWAWGDGNEKLFF.

CDR3 region: CATSKEQGRKETQYF. Written as DNA, the CDR3 is TGTGCCACCAGCAAAGAACAGGGGCGAAAAGAGACCCAGTACTTC. V gene TRBV15 combines with J gene TRBJ2-5; 7 bases fit TRBD1. The junction had 8 bases not matched to a gene; V was cut back by 4 bases and J by 3 bases. Germline-derived CDR1 and CDR2 are LNHNV and YYDKDF (reference sequence). The CDR3 runs 15 residues. Looking up the rest from reference TRBV15 and TRBJ2-5 gives the full variable domain: DAMVIQNPRYQVTQFGKPVTLSCSQTLNHNVMYWYQQKSSQAPKLLFHYYDKDFNNEADTPDNFQSRRPNTSFCFLDIRSPGLGDTAMYLCATSKEQGRKETQYFGPGTRLLVL.

The J gene is TRBJ1-5, the V gene TRBV19; 8 bases map to TRBD1. This CDR3 spans 15 amino acids. Germline V gene sequence: CDR1 LNHDA, CDR2 SQIVND (reference sequence). After removal of 5 bases from V and 2 bases from J, the junction contained 5 bases not matched to a gene. For the CDR3, the DNA is TGTGCCAGTAGTGTCGACAGGGGTGGCAATCAGCCCCAGCATTTT. As protein: CASSVDRGGNQPQHF.

The chain is built from TRBV6-1 and TRBJ1-2; 7 bases agree with TRBD1. The junction had 9 bases not matched to a gene; V was cut back by 8 bases and J by 6 bases. The CDR3 covers 13 residues. The V gene's germline CDR1 is MNHNS and CDR2 SASEGT. The DNA of the CDR3 is TGTGCCAGCTGCCTAACAGGGGTAGATGGCTACACCTTC. Protein sequence: CASCLTGVDGYTF.

This sequence joins TRBV4-1 and TRBJ1-1; 9 bases map to TRBD1. Trimming at V came to 2 bases and at J to 0 bases, leaving 1 base not matched to a gene. From germline, CDR1 is MGHRA and CDR2 YSYEKL. This CDR3 is built from 15 residues. The CDR3 region is CASSQTGGMNTEAFF. CDR3 coding DNA: TGCGCCAGCAGCCAAACAGGGGGCATGAACACTGAAGCTTTCTTT.

This chain joins TRBV4-3 and TRBJ2-7; TRBD1 matches 9 bases. With V trimmed by 0 bases and J by 5 bases, 5 bases remained unmatched. The length of the CDR3 is 15 residues. Germline CDR1 reads LGHNA; CDR2 reads YSLEER. The CDR3 sequence is CASSQEGTGFDEQYF. The DNA of the CDR3 is TGCGCCAGCAGCCAAGAGGGGACAGGGTTCGACGAGCAGTACTTC.

This sequence joins TRBV7-9 and TRBJ2-1, with a possible D match to TRBD2 (6 bases). Germline V CDR1 and CDR2: SEHNR, FQNEAQ (reference sequence). Deletions cut 1 base from V and 9 bases from J, with 13 bases between. There are 14 residues in the CDR3. In DNA form, the CDR3 reads TGTGCCAGCAGCTTAGTGGTAGGAGGGGTTGAGCAGTTCTTC. This sequence encodes CASSLVVGGVEQFF.

This clone was recorded once. CDR3 bases: TGTGCCAGCAGTTTCCTCCCTCACGACAGGAATAATTCACCCCTCCACTTT. Protein product: CASSFLPHDRNNSPLHF. The gene calls are TRBV28 and TRBJ1-6, with D tentatively TRBD1 (6 bases). Germline CDR1 is MDHEN and CDR2 is SYDVKM. V dropped 3 bases and J dropped 5 bases, with 17 bases sitting between them. CDR3 length equals 17 residues.

The chain joins TRBV4-1 to TRBJ2-7, with 10 nucleotides matching TRBD1. V dropped 4 bases and J dropped 5; count of bases not matched to a gene: 5. Germline V gene sequence: CDR1 MGHRA, CDR2 YSYEKL. The CDR3 sequence is 14 residues long. The CDR3 nucleotides are TGCGCCAGCAGCCTCCGGGACAGGGGCCACGAGCAGTACTTC. Residues: CASSLRDRGHEQYF.

The chain carries TRBV7-9 and TRBJ1-1, with a weak D call TRBD1 (5 bases). Germline CDR1 is SEHNR and CDR2 is FQNEAQ (reference sequence). Deletions cut 5 bases from V and 1 base from J, with 8 bases between. The CDR3 loop spans 13 amino acids. As DNA, the CDR3 is TGTGCCAGCAGCGTACAGGAGAACACTGAAGCTTTCTTT. Encoded protein: CASSVQENTEAFF.

This clone appeared a single time. The genes are TRBV7-9 and TRBJ1-2; D ambiguous. The germline CDR1 and CDR2 sequences are SEHNR and FQNEAQ (reference sequence). The V end was cut by 7 bases, the J end by 4 bases, with 16 bases between. The CDR3 contains 14 residues. CDR3 nucleotides: TGTGCCAGCACCTCAGGAGGGAGGGTCTATGGCTACACCTTC. Translating gives CASTSGGRVYGYTF. Full variable domain (rest looked up from reference TRBV7-9 and TRBJ1-2): DTGVSQNPRHKITKRGQNVTFRCDPISEHNRLYWYRQTLGQGPEFLTYFQNEAQLEKSRLLSDRFSAERPKGSFSTLEIQRTEQGDSAMYLCASTSGGRVYGYTFGSGTRLTVV.

The rearrangement links TRBV7-2 to TRBJ2-6; 11 nucleotides align to TRBD1. The ends lost 0 bases at V and 2 bases at J; junction bases unmatched: 12. Germline-derived CDR1 and CDR2 are SGHTA and FQGNSA. This CDR3 contains 21 residues. The CDR3 loop is CASSLALVGTGGFPGANVLTF. CDR3 DNA sequence: TGTGCCAGCAGCTTAGCCTTAGTTGGGACAGGGGGTTTCCCTGGGGCCAACGTCCTGACTTTC.

The chain employs TRBV7-9 and TRBJ2-1, with D tentatively TRBD1 (5 bases). The CDR3 runs 18 residues. V was shortened by 2 bases and J by 4 bases, with 21 bases between the two germline ends. CDR1 and CDR2 (germline): SEHNR, FQNEAQ (reference sequence). CDR3 DNA: TGTGCCAGCAGCTTATTAGATTCTCGACAGCGTAATTACAATGAGCAGTTCTTC. Translated: CASSLLDSRQRNYNEQFF.

The V gene is TRBV7-3, the J gene TRBJ2-1, with a tentative D call TRBD1 (6 bases). V lost 3 bases and J lost 0, with 12 bases in between. The CDR3 is made up of 16 amino acids. Germline V gene data show CDR1 as SGHTA and CDR2 as FQGTGA. The chain's CDR3 is CASSFRQVSSYNEQFF. The CDR3 DNA reads as TGTGCCAGCAGCTTCAGACAGGTAAGCTCCTACAATGAGCAGTTCTTC.

V is TRBV5-5 and J is TRBJ1-3; 9 positions agree with TRBD1. CDR1 and CDR2 (germline): SGHKS, YYEKEE (reference sequence). The V and J ends lost 4 bases and 0 bases, in that order; junction bases with no gene match: 8. The CDR3 sequence is 17 residues long. CDR3 bases: TGTGCCAGCAGCCCGGGACAGGGCACGAACTCTGGAAACACCATATATTTT. This translates into CASSPGQGTNSGNTIYF.

The chain joins TRBV11-2 to TRBJ2-1; no firm D call. V was pared by 6 bases and J by 0 bases, with 12 bases between. Germline CDR1 and CDR2: SGHAT and FQNNGV. CDR3 length equals 15 residues. As DNA, the CDR3 is TGTGCCAGCAGAACGACTCTAAGCTCCTACAATGAGCAGTTCTTC. As protein: CASRTTLSSYNEQFF. Combining the CDR3 with reference TRBV11-2 and TRBJ2-1 gives the whole variable domain EAGVAQSPRYKIIEKRQSVAFWCNPISGHATLYWYQQILGQGPKLLIQFQNNGVVDDSQLPKDRFSAERLKGVDSTLKIQPAKLEDSAVYLCASRTTLSSYNEQFFGPGTRLTVL.

The sample holds one count of this clone. The chain is built from TRBV4-3 and TRBJ1-1, with TRBD1 identical over 9 bases. This CDR3 is built from 15 residues. J was trimmed by 1 base and V by 3 bases; bases with no gene match: 3. Germline CDR1 LGHNA, CDR2 YSLEER. In DNA, the CDR3 is TGCGCCAGCAGCCAGGGACAGGGTGGGAACACTGAAGCTTTCTTT. This gives the protein CASSQGQGGNTEAFF.

The chain combines TRBV19 with TRBJ2-7; 9 bases map to TRBD1. Germline trimming cut 4 bases from V and 4 bases from J; bases unmatched to any gene: 5. The CDR3 runs to 14 residues. CDR1 is LNHDA, CDR2 SQIVND, per germline (reference sequence). The CDR3 loop reads CASSTTGTGYEQYF. The CDR3 DNA is TGTGCCAGTAGTACGACAGGGACAGGGTACGAGCAGTACTTC. Full variable domain (missing parts from reference TRBV19 and TRBJ2-7): DGGITQSPKYLFRKEGQNVTLSCEQNLNHDAMYWYRQDPGQGLRLIYYSQIVNDFQKGDIAEGYSVSREKKESFPLTVTSAQKNPTAFYLCASSTTGTGYEQYFGPGTRLTVT.

The rearrangement links TRBV6-5 to TRBJ2-4, with 8 bases identical to TRBD1. Unmatched junction bases numbered 1, after V lost 2 bases and J lost 4 bases. CDR3 length: 14 amino acids. Germline CDR1 reads MNHEY; CDR2 reads SVGAGI. The CDR3 here is CASSYGQGKNIQYF. The CDR3 DNA sequence: TGTGCCAGCAGTTACGGACAGGGTAAAAACATTCAGTACTTC.